This T cell receptor beta chain was sequenced in a study of CD8+CD57+ T cells in acquired aplastic anemia. Study context: The sorted CD4+ and CD8+ cells yielded an average about 3.3 ug of DNA. Study-level findings and limits: Any difference that existed in CD8+ Simpson's diversity between patients and controls was not significant.

The germline CDR1 and CDR2 sequences are MNHEY and SVGAGI. The CDR3 has 12 residues. Researchers used genomic DNA as the template to profile TCR beta VDJ and CDR3. TCRdb itself ran the reads through MiXCR, one entry per CDR3 protein. The sample lists fewer than 200,000 distinct CDR3 sequences; more than 45% were seen once. About this clonotype itself: Antigen unknown.

An expansion of CD8+CD57+ cells by flow cytometry had been shown in patients chosen for sequencing. There were no patients without severe acquired aplastic anemia. The J gene is TRBJ2-3, the V gene TRBV6-5, with 10 bases fitting TRBD2. The sequenced sample consisted of sorted CD4+, CD8+, or CD8+CD57+ T cells (not recorded which) from PBMCs. The receptor's source is a human donor with aplastic anemia. In DNA form, the CDR3 reads TGTGGAGCGGGGGGGGACACAGATACGCAGTATTTT. This sequence encodes CGAGGDTDTQYF.